Listed here are 8 T cell receptor beta chains from one sample, sequenced in a study of OX40 agonist ivuxolimab in advanced cancers. Libraries were constructed by the immunoSEQ multiplex PCR assay. TCRdb re-hosts the immuneACCESS table, in-frame sequences only. Its copies lack some clones; in the studies checked, an unresolved V gene accounts for under half of them, and the cause for the rest is not known. For this sample there are about 72,000 clones; 75% to 90% appear just once. About 1.3% of the sample is in the top ten clones. Sample: CD4+ or CD8+ T cells sorted from blood, taken in a trial of the OX40 agonist ivuxolimab. These receptors all come from an adult with an advanced solid tumor such as melanoma, head and neck, liver or kidney cancer.

This clone was observed once. The V gene is TRBV11-1, the J gene TRBJ2-1; 8 bases align to TRBD2. J was trimmed by 4 bases and V by 5 bases; bases with no gene match: 7. This CDR3 is built from 15 residues. Germline V lookup: CDR1 SGHAT, CDR2 FQDESV (reference sequence). Here the CDR3 DNA reads TGTGCCAGCAGCCGAACGGGGGGGACGTACAATGAGCAGTTCTTC. Its protein product is CASSRTGGTYNEQFF.

The chain recombines TRBV4-1 with TRBJ2-7; TRBD2 might be the D (6 bases). Germline V gives CDR1 MGHRA, CDR2 YSYEKL. This CDR3 is 15 amino acids long. Deletions cut 5 bases from V and 3 bases from J, with 17 bases between. This CDR3 reads CASSSRRGGNYEQYF. For the CDR3, the DNA is TGCGCCAGCAGCAGCCGGAGGGGCGGGAACTACGAGCAGTACTTC.

The chain uses TRBV5-6 and TRBJ1-2; D is unclear. CDR1 SGHDT and CDR2 YYEEEE come from the germline V gene. The CDR3 extends over 14 amino acids. V lost 4 bases and J lost 4, with 14 bases in between. The CDR3 is CASSPGRQLYGYTF. CDR3 nucleotide sequence: TGTGCCAGCAGCCCTGGCCGGCAGCTCTATGGCTACACCTTC.

About this clone: Relative to the germline gene, one junction end is altered; a read error may explain this. The sample contains more than one DNA sequence encoding this CDR3. This sequence joins TRBV5-1 and TRBJ2-3; D is ambiguous. Germline V gene data show CDR1 as SGHRS and CDR2 as YFSETQ. The CDR3 runs to 11 residues. The CDR3 is CASSSTDTQYF. The CDR3 DNA reads as TGCGCCAGTAGCTCCACAGATACGCAGTATTTT.

The rearrangement uses TRBV29-1 and TRBJ2-7, with 8 bases fitting TRBD1. J lost 0 bases, V lost 4 bases, and 2 bases had no gene match. The germline gives CDR1 SQVTM, CDR2 ANQGSEA. The CDR3 extends over 13 amino acids. CDR3 amino acids: CSVAQGVSYEQYF. The CDR3 nucleotides are TGCAGCGTTGCACAGGGGGTCTCCTACGAGCAGTACTTC.

The chain carries TRBV10-3 and TRBJ2-7; the match to TRBD1 covers 7 bases. This CDR3 has 13 amino acids. From germline, CDR1 is ENHRY and CDR2 SYGVKD. With 10 bases clipped from V and 2 bases from J, the junction kept 8 bases outside the gene matches. The CDR3 region is CATRRQGAYEQYF. The CDR3 nucleotides read TGTGCCACCCGGCGACAGGGTGCCTACGAGCAGTACTTC.

This rearrangement joins TRBV6-1 to TRBJ2-7; 7 bases fit TRBD1. Germline values: CDR1 MNHNS, CDR2 SASEGT. This CDR3 comprises 14 residues. J was trimmed by 3 bases and V by 10 bases; bases with no gene match: 12. The CDR3: CATLETGRIYEQYF. Written as DNA, the CDR3 is TGTGCCACCTTAGAGACAGGGCGAATCTACGAGCAGTACTTC.

This clone was found a few times. This chain links TRBV10-1 with TRBJ2-2; TRBD1 might be the D (6 bases). The CDR3 loop spans 13 amino acids. Germline assignment: CDR1 WNHNN and CDR2 SYGVQD (reference sequence). V lost 6 bases, J lost 6 bases, and 11 bases lay in between. The CDR3 loop is CASRDSLSGELFF. CDR3 bases: TGCGCCAGCAGGGACAGCCTCTCCGGGGAGCTGTTTTTT.